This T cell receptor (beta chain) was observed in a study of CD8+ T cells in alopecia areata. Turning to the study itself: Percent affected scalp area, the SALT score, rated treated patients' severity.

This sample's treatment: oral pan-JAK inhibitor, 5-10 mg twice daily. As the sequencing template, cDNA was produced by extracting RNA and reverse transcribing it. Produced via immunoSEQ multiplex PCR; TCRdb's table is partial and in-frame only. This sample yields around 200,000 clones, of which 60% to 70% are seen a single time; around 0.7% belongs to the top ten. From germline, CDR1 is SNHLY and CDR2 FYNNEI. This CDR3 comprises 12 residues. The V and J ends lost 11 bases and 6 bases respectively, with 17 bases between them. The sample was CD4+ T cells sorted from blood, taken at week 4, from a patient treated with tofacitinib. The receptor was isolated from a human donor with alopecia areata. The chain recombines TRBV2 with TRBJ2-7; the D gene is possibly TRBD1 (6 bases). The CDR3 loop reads CAGQIPQGEQYF. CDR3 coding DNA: TGTGCCGGACAGATCCCTCAAGGCGAGCAGTACTTC.